Listed below are T cell receptor beta chains from one sample, sequenced in a study of blood T cell repertoires in COVID-19. Libraries were prepared by immunoSEQ multiplex PCR; TCRdb keeps only in-frame clonotypes and omits some of them. The data hold about 45,000 clones, with about four fifths observed a single time. Sequencing input: peripheral blood. The receptors shown here come from a human donor in a cohort sampled during active COVID-19. Both conserved end residues are part of each CDR3. D genes are given only for firm matches. Some rows have no size entry. The others give once, few or many, or a class for an expanded clone.

V gene	D gene	clone size	J gene	CDR3 DNA	CDR3 protein
TRBV11-3	TRBD2	-	TRBJ2-7	TGTGCCAGCAGCCCTTCCGGGGGAGGGTACTACGAGCAGTACTTC	CASSPSGGGYYEQYF
TRBV3-1/TRBV3-2	-	-	TRBJ2-2	TGTGCCAGCAGCCAAGGATCGGGTGCCGGGGAGCTGTTTTTT	CASSQGSGAGELFF
TRBV5-1	TRBD1	-	TRBJ2-4	TGCGCCAGCAGCACCACAGGGGGCCCATCCAAAAACATTCAGTACTTC	CASSTTGGPSKNIQYF
TRBV9	-	-	TRBJ1-2	TGTGCCAGCAGCTCATCTCCAGGTTTGGGAGAGGACTATGGCTACACCTTC	CASSSSPGLGEDYGYTF
TRBV9	-	-	TRBJ1-1	TGTGCCAGCAGCGGAGGGAACACTGAAGCTTTCTTT	CASSGGNTEAFF
TRBV10-3	TRBD1	-	TRBJ1-1	TGTGCCATCAGCGAAGGACAGGGTGACACTGAAGCTTTCTTT	CAISEGQGDTEAFF
TRBV10-3	-	-	TRBJ2-7	TGTGCCATCAGTGTCTCGTTGGCGGAGCCATCGGGGTACGAGCAGTACTTC	CAISVSLAEPSGYEQYF
TRBV6-5	-	-	TRBJ2-3	TGTGCCAGCACACCGACAGGATCGAATACGCAGTATTTT	CASTPTGSNTQYF
TRBV7-2	TRBD1	-	TRBJ1-2	TGTGCCAGCAGCCTTGGGACAGCGTCGGGTGGCTACACCTTC	CASSLGTASGGYTF
TRBV19	TRBD1	once	TRBJ1-5	TGTGCCAGTACAGGGACAGGGAATCAGCCCCAGCATTTT	CASTGTGNQPQHF
TRBV6-5	TRBD1	-	TRBJ2-7	TGTGCCAGCACCCGGGACAGCTACGAGCAGTACTTC	CASTRDSYEQYF
TRBV3-1/TRBV3-2	TRBD2	-	TRBJ2-1	TGTGCCAGCAGCTCGCGGACTAGCGGGAACTACAATGAGCAGTTCTTC	CASSSRTSGNYNEQFF
TRBV5-1	TRBD2	-	TRBJ2-7	TGCGCCAGCAGCTTCACTAGCGGGAGCTACGAGCAGTACTTC	CASSFTSGSYEQYF
TRBV18	TRBD2	-	TRBJ2-1	TGTGCCAGCTCACCACCCGGCGGGACTAGCGGAACTACCAGTCAGCAGTTCTTC	CASSPPGGTSGTTSQQFF
TRBV10-2	TRBD1	once	TRBJ1-2	TGCGCCAGCACCCCGACAGGGGAAGAGGGCTACACCTTC	CASTPTGEEGYTF
TRBV12-3/TRBV12-4	-	-	TRBJ1-5	TGTGCCAGCAGCTCGTACGGTCCCCAGCATTTT	CASSSYGPQHF
TRBV19	TRBD1	-	TRBJ2-2	TGTGCCAGTAGTATATTGGACAGGGGGACCGGGGAGCTGTTTTTT	CASSILDRGTGELFF
TRBV10-1	-	-	TRBJ2-2	TGCGCCAGCGCCAGAAACAGGATCCCCGGGGAGCTGTTTTTT	CASARNRIPGELFF
TRBV3-1/TRBV3-2	TRBD2	-	TRBJ2-5	TGTGCCAGCAGCCAAGAACTAGCGGGAGCAGAGACCCAGTACTTC	CASSQELAGAETQYF
TRBV10-3	-	-	TRBJ2-5	TGTGCCATCAGTCCGGGGATTGAGACCCAGTACTTC	CAISPGIETQYF
TRBV7-6	-	-	TRBJ2-7	TGTGCCAGCAGCTTAGGGCGGGTGGACAGCAAGCACGAGCAGTACTTC	CASSLGRVDSKHEQYF
TRBV30	-	-	TRBJ2-7	TGTGCCTGGAGGCCCCCGGGGAGCTCCTACGAGCAGTACTTC	CAWRPPGSSYEQYF
TRBV18	-	-	TRBJ1-2	TGTGCCAGCTCGGCCTCCGGGGGTTCGGAAGGCTACACCTTC	CASSASGGSEGYTF
TRBV6-5	TRBD2	-	TRBJ2-5	TGTGCCAGCAGTTCAAGACTAGCGGGAGGCGGCGAGACCCAGTACTTC	CASSSRLAGGGETQYF